The 31 T cell receptor beta chains below come from one sample, sequenced in a study of blood T cell repertoires in COVID-19. TCRdb's copy holds only in-frame clones and misses some; the assay was immunoSEQ multiplex PCR. The table records over 250,000 clones, more than 75% of them present only once. Sequencing was performed on PBMCs or T cells enriched from blood (not recorded which). The origin of the receptors is a woman in her sixties or seventies in a cohort exposed to, infected with or recovered from COVID-19 (not recorded which).

In this sample, this clone turned up once. This chain joins TRBV12-3 or TRBV12-4 and TRBJ2-3; 8 nucleotides agree with TRBD2. The length of the CDR3 is 13 residues. V dropped 5 bases and J dropped 4; count of bases not matched to a gene: 2. The CDR3 region has the DNA TGTGCCAGCAGTCGGGAGGGCCCAGATACGCAGTATTTT. It yields the protein CASSREGPDTQYF.

The J gene is TRBJ2-3, the V gene TRBV3-1 (or the pseudogene TRBV3-2), with TRBD2 as a possible D gene (5 bases). The CDR3 covers 16 residues. Germline-derived CDR1 and CDR2 are LGHDT and YNNKEL (reference sequence). Trimming cost V 10 bases and J 2 bases, with 22 bases left between them. The CDR3, as DNA: TGTGCCACCAAAAATGAACATGGGAGCCCCACAGATACGCAGTATTTT. Protein product: CATKNEHGSPTDTQYF.

The gene calls are TRBV5-4 and TRBJ2-5, with 13 bases matching TRBD2. The V and J ends lost 4 bases and 5 bases, in that order; junction bases with no gene match: 14. This CDR3 comprises 18 residues. Germline V gene lookup returns CDR1 SGHNT and CDR2 YYREEE (reference sequence). The CDR3 sequence is CASSPGPGTSGMVETQYF. CDR3 DNA: TGTGCCAGCAGCCCAGGCCCGGGGACTAGCGGGATGGTTGAGACCCAGTACTTC.

This clone was seen only a few times. The chain employs TRBV11-2 and TRBJ2-1; a weak D match, TRBD1 (5 bases). Germline assignment: CDR1 SGHAT and CDR2 FQNNGV. The CDR3 contains 14 residues. The V and J ends lost 7 bases and 0 bases respectively, with 10 bases between them. The DNA for the CDR3 is TGTGCCAGCACCATTCAGGGCTCCTACAATGAGCAGTTCTTC. Its translation: CASTIQGSYNEQFF.

This clone was found once. This chain connects TRBV5-1 to TRBJ1-6; D gene unclear. This CDR3 has 17 residues. CDR1 and CDR2 (germline): SGHRS, YFSETQ. Trimming removed 0 bases from V and 4 bases from J, with 14 bases in between. The CDR3 reads CASSLGPPGIYNSPLHF. The CDR3 coding sequence is TGCGCCAGCAGCTTGGGGCCCCCAGGAATTTATAATTCACCCCTCCACTTT.

The chain employs TRBV7-8 and TRBJ1-2, with TRBD1 matching 10 bases. V shed 3 bases and J 6 bases; nucleotides not matched to a gene: 7. CDR1 SGHVS and CDR2 FQNEAQ come from the germline V gene. The CDR3 loop spans 15 amino acids. The CDR3 DNA reads TGTGCCAGCAGCTTCAGGAGAGACAGGGGGCATGGCTACACCTTC. Protein product: CASSFRRDRGHGYTF.

This rearrangement joins TRBV9 to TRBJ1-2; TRBD1 might be the D (5 bases). The germline CDR1 and CDR2 sequences are SGDLS and YYNGEE. Trimming left V 4 bases short and J 7 bases short, with 17 bases between. The CDR3 covers 14 residues. The CDR3 sequence is CASSPEGEVGGYTF. For the CDR3, the DNA is TGTGCCAGCAGCCCAGAAGGGGAGGTTGGTGGCTACACCTTC.

This clone occurred a few times. V gene TRBV20-1 combines with J gene TRBJ2-2; 7 nucleotides agree with TRBD1. Per the germline V gene, CDR1 is DFQATT and CDR2 is SNEGSKA (reference sequence). This CDR3 comprises 14 residues. The ends lost 3 bases at V and 3 bases at J; junction bases unmatched: 4. The CDR3 DNA sequence: TGCAGTGCTAGTCGACAGGGCTACACCGGGGAGCTGTTTTTT. Protein product: CSASRQGYTGELFF.

The chain links TRBV24-1 to TRBJ2-1; the match to TRBD2 covers 10 bases. The V and J ends lost 3 bases and 2 bases, in that order; junction bases with no gene match: 6. This CDR3 region has 17 residues. Germline loops: CDR1 KGHDR, CDR2 SFDVKD. The DNA for the CDR3 is TGTGCCACCAGTGATACACGACTAGCGGGTCCCTACAATGAGCAGTTCTTC. This encodes CATSDTRLAGPYNEQFF.

The V and J genes are TRBV5-1 and TRBJ2-3, with D maybe TRBD2 (5 bases). The CDR3 is 14 residues long. Trimming took off 7 bases at V and 1 base at J, with 13 bases between the two ends. Germline loops: CDR1 SGHRS, CDR2 YFSETQ. CDR3 nucleotides: TGCGCCAGCTCGAGGGAGTGGGGCACAGATACGCAGTATTTT. This codes for CASSREWGTDTQYF.

V and J are TRBV11-3 and TRBJ1-5; D is possibly TRBD1 (5 bases). V lost 0 bases, J lost 4 bases, and 16 bases lay in between. The CDR3 runs 17 residues. CDR1 and CDR2 (germline): SGHNT, YENEEA. CDR3 coding DNA: TGTGCCAGCAGCTTAGATGGCCAGGGCGGCCTAAATCAGCCCCAGCATTTT. This translates into CASSLDGQGGLNQPQHF.

V usage is TRBV7-2 and J usage is TRBJ2-7; D possibly corresponds to TRBD2 (6 bases). V dropped 6 bases and J dropped 2 bases, with 14 bases sitting between them. CDR1 is SGHTA and CDR2 is FQGNSA in the germline V gene. The CDR3 loop spans 14 amino acids. CDR3 sequence: CASSGEVPTYEQYF. DNA of the CDR3: TGTGCCAGCAGTGGGGAGGTCCCAACCTACGAGCAGTACTTC.

The CDR3 DNA sequence: TGTGCCAGCAGCTTGTGGGCAGGGGGAAGCTATGGCTACACCTTC. This gives the protein CASSLWAGGSYGYTF. J is TRBJ1-2 and V is TRBV5-4, with 7 nucleotides matching TRBD1. CDR3 length equals 15 residues. The junction had 7 bases not matched to a gene; V was cut back by 1 base and J by 4 bases. Germline CDR1 SGHNT, CDR2 YYREEE (reference sequence).

The chain links TRBV18 to TRBJ2-3, with 12 bases identical to TRBD2. The ends lost 6 bases at V and 6 bases at J; junction bases unmatched: 7. Per germline, CDR1 KGHSH and CDR2 LQKENI. The CDR3 has 15 amino acids. CDR3: CASSPGLAGIDTQYF. The CDR3 DNA reads as TGTGCCAGCTCGCCAGGACTAGCGGGAATCGATACGCAGTATTTT.

CDR3 sequence reads: CASSLWGLYQPQHF. Here the CDR3 DNA reads TGTGCCAGCAGCTTATGGGGGCTATACCAGCCCCAGCATTTT. V gene TRBV5-6 combines with J gene TRBJ1-5, with D possibly matching TRBD1 (6 bases). Trimming removed 2 bases at V and 7 bases at J, with 13 bases between. The germline gives CDR1 SGHDT, CDR2 YYEEEE. The CDR3 is 14 amino acids. The full variable domain, with the rest looked up from reference TRBV5-6 and TRBJ1-5, is DAGVTQSPTHLIKTRGQQVTLRCSPKSGHDTVSWYQQALGQGPQFIFQYYEEEERQRGNFPDRFSGHQFPNYSSELNVNALLLGDSALYLCASSLWGLYQPQHFGDGTRLSIL.

This rearrangement joins TRBV7-9 to TRBJ2-1; 12 nucleotides agree with TRBD2. The CDR3 is 15 amino acids. V was pared by 8 bases and J by 4 bases, with 6 bases of the junction left unmatched. CDR1 is SEHNR, CDR2 FQNEAQ, per germline (reference sequence). The CDR3 spells CASALAGGGYNEQFF. CDR3 nucleotides: TGTGCCAGCGCACTAGCGGGAGGCGGGTACAATGAGCAGTTCTTC.

A single count supports this clone. V usage is TRBV6-6 and J usage is TRBJ1-2, with TRBD1 as a possible D gene (6 bases). There are 13 residues in the CDR3. Germline values: CDR1 MNHNY, CDR2 SVGAGI (reference sequence). Trimming took off 6 bases at V and 4 bases at J, with 12 bases between the two ends. CDR3 DNA: TGTGCCAGCAGGACAACAGGGTCCTATGGCTACACCTTC. It is translated as CASRTTGSYGYTF.

V and J are TRBV29-1 and TRBJ1-5, with a tentative D call TRBD1 (6 bases). This CDR3 is 20 amino acids long. CDR1 is SQVTM, CDR2 ANQGSEA, per germline. Trimming pared 4 bases from V and 0 bases from J, leaving 28 bases between. CDR3 amino acids: CSVVGKPGHLPPFSNQPQHF. CDR3 in DNA: TGCAGCGTTGTGGGAAAACCGGGACACCTGCCTCCTTTTAGCAATCAGCCCCAGCATTTT.

This chain joins TRBV20-1 and TRBJ1-2, with D possibly TRBD1 on 6 matching bases. The ends were cut back, 6 bases at V and 5 bases at J, with 10 bases in the middle. In germline, CDR1 is DFQATT, CDR2 SNEGSKA (reference sequence). There are 11 residues in the CDR3. The CDR3 DNA reads TGCAGTGCCAGGGGCGTTTATGGCTACACCTTC. Protein sequence: CSARGVYGYTF.

The table lists this clone with a count of one. The rearrangement joins TRBV7-8 to TRBJ2-1, with D perhaps matching TRBD2 (7 bases). Trimming took 5 bases from V and 4 from J, leaving 18 bases between them. Germline CDR1 is SGHVS and CDR2 is FQNEAQ. The CDR3 is 16 amino acids. The CDR3 DNA is TGTGCCAGCAGCCTCGGGGGCGGGGGCACTTACAATGAGCAGTTCTTC. The encoded protein is CASSLGGGGTYNEQFF.

This clone was detected only a few times. The rearrangement uses TRBV4-2 and TRBJ2-5, with 8 bases lining up with TRBD2. The CDR3 extends over 17 amino acids. Germline trimming cut 0 bases from V and 1 base from J; bases unmatched to any gene: 7. The germline V gene encodes CDR1 LGHNA and CDR2 YNFKEQ. CDR3 sequence reads: CASSQDRSGRSQETQYF. The CDR3 DNA sequence: TGTGCCAGCAGCCAAGACCGGAGCGGGAGATCCCAAGAGACCCAGTACTTC.

The CDR3 bases are TGCGCCAGCAGCCAAATTGGGCCAGGGGCAACAGATACGCAGTATTTT. It translates to CASSQIGPGATDTQYF. This sequence joins TRBV4-3 and TRBJ2-3; the D gene is possibly TRBD1 (6 bases). CDR3 length equals 16 residues. In germline, CDR1 is LGHNA, CDR2 YSLEER. V was clipped by 2 bases and J by 3 bases, with 15 bases between them.

V is TRBV4-1 and J is TRBJ1-5; no reliable D call. The CDR3 extends over 13 amino acids. The V and J ends lost 6 bases and 5 bases respectively, with 11 bases between them. CDR1 and CDR2 from the germline V gene are MGHRA and YSYEKL. CDR3 amino acids: CASSPGVYQPQHF. In nucleotides, the CDR3 is TGCGCCAGCAGTCCCGGGGTCTATCAGCCCCAGCATTTT.

The chain recombines TRBV7-3 with TRBJ2-1; D is perhaps TRBD2 (6 bases). Germline V gene lookup returns CDR1 SGHTA and CDR2 FQGTGA. The CDR3 is 14 residues long. With 3 bases removed from V and 5 bases from J, the gap between germline ends came to 11 bases. CDR3 sequence reads: CASSFLGLDNEQFF. The CDR3 DNA reads TGTGCCAGCAGCTTTCTGGGACTCGACAATGAGCAGTTCTTC.

The chain uses TRBV18 and TRBJ1-2; D remains ambiguous. The germline V gene has CDR1 KGHSH and CDR2 LQKENI. V was pared by 2 bases and J by 0 bases, with 4 bases between. This CDR3 has 13 residues. The CDR3: CASSPESNYGYTF. The CDR3, as DNA: TGTGCCAGCTCACCAGAGTCTAACTATGGCTACACCTTC.

The rearrangement joins TRBV3-1 (or the pseudogene TRBV3-2) to TRBJ1-1; TRBD1 matches at 7 bases. Germline CDR1 LGHDT, CDR2 YNNKEL (reference sequence). Trimming removed 0 bases from V and 1 base from J; junction bases left unmatched: 8. This CDR3 is built from 17 residues. Here the CDR3 DNA reads TGTGCCAGCAGCCAAGAAAGGGGGCGTAAAGGGAACACTGAAGCTTTCTTT. Translation gives CASSQERGRKGNTEAFF.

The genes are TRBV5-5 and TRBJ2-7; TRBD2 matches at 10 bases. Losses at the gene ends were 4 bases for V and 2 bases for J; bases not matched to a gene: 15. Germline CDR1 and CDR2: SGHKS and YYEKEE (reference sequence). The CDR3 length is 18 residues. The CDR3 loop reads CASSQTGTIAGGTYEQYF. Here the CDR3 DNA reads TGTGCCAGCAGCCAAACCGGGACAATAGCGGGAGGAACCTACGAGCAGTACTTC.

This rearrangement joins TRBV11-3 to TRBJ1-2; a possible D gene is TRBD1 (5 bases). The CDR3 contains 15 residues. CDR1 SGHNT and CDR2 YENEEA come from the germline V gene. Deletions cut 7 bases from V and 5 bases from J, with 20 bases between. The CDR3 bases are TGTGCCAGCACCCATCGCGGGGGGGAGCGGTATGGCTACACCTTC. It specifies CASTHRGGERYGYTF.

The CDR3 is CASSYPTASGSYEQYF. As DNA, the CDR3 is TGTGCCAGCAGTTACCCTACGGCTAGCGGGTCCTACGAGCAGTACTTC. The chain carries TRBV6-2 or TRBV6-3 and TRBJ2-7, with 8 bases fitting TRBD2. Germline CDR1 and CDR2: MNHEY and SVGEGT. CDR3 length equals 16 residues. Trimming removed 2 bases from V and 1 base from J; junction bases left unmatched: 7.

The chain uses TRBV7-9 and TRBJ1-4, with 8 nucleotides matching TRBD1. This CDR3 contains 14 residues. V lost 2 bases to trimming and J lost 12 bases; unmatched junction nucleotides: 8. Germline V lookup: CDR1 SEHNR, CDR2 FQNEAQ (reference sequence). The CDR3 DNA follows: TGTGCCAGCAGCTTAACACAGGGGGTTGGAGAACTGTTTTTT. Translating it yields CASSLTQGVGELFF.

This chain uses TRBV14 with TRBJ2-5; TRBD1 matches 7 bases. J gave up 2 bases and V 1 base, and 7 bases lay outside the gene matches. Germline V gene data show CDR1 as SGHDN and CDR2 as FVKESK. The CDR3 loop spans 16 amino acids. CDR3 sequence: CASSQGKQGQQETQYF. In nucleotides, the CDR3 is TGTGCCAGCAGCCAAGGCAAGCAGGGACAGCAAGAGACCCAGTACTTC.